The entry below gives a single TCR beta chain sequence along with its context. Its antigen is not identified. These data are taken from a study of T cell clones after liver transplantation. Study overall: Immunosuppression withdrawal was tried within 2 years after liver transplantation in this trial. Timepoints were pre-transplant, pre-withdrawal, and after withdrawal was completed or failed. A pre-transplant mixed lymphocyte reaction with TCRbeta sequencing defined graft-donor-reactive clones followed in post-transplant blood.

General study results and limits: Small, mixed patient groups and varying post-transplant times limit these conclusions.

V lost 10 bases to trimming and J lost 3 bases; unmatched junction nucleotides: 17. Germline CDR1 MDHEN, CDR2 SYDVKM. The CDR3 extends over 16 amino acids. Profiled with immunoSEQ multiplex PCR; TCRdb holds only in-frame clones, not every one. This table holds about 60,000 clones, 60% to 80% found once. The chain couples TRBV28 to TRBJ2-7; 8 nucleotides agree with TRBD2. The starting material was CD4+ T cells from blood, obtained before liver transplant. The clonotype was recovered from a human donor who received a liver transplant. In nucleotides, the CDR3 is TGTGCCACCTCCAGCCCCCCCAGCGGGGGTATCTACGAGCAGTACTTC. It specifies CATSSPPSGGIYEQYF.